This is a list of T cell receptor beta chains from one sample in a study of siplizumab effects on memory and regulatory T cells. Here immunoSEQ multiplex PCR was the method, and the copy in TCRdb shows in-frame clones only, minus some. The table has some 96,000 clones, 94% seen once. What was sequenced was non-Treg CD4+ T cells sorted from blood. These receptors came from a human donor in good health. CDR3s include the opening cysteine and the closing phenylalanine or tryptophan. D genes are given only for firm matches. Expanded clones are given a class, and other clones once, few, many or no size at all.

j_gene	abundance	v_gene	d_gene	len	CDR3aa	CDR3nt
TRBJ1-4	-	TRBV27	TRBD1	15	CASSDLQGAKEKLFF	TGTGCCAGCAGTGACCTACAGGGGGCAAAGGAAAAACTGTTTTTT
TRBJ1-4	-	TRBV4-2	-	16	CASSQDILTGREKLFF	TGTGCCAGCAGCCAAGATATTTTGACGGGGCGTGAAAAACTGTTTTTT
TRBJ1-2	-	TRBV19	-	13	CASRRVPNYGYTF	TGTGCCAGTAGGAGGGTACCGAACTATGGCTACACCTTC
TRBJ2-7	-	TRBV2	-	16	CASSGPMGNQLYEQYF	TGTGCCAGCAGTGGACCCATGGGAAACCAACTCTACGAGCAGTACTTC
TRBJ1-1	-	TRBV19	-	11	CASKRNTEAFF	TGTGCCAGTAAAAGGAACACTGAAGCTTTCTTT
TRBJ1-2	few	TRBV28	TRBD1	16	CASSTASGGQGFGYTF	TGTGCCAGCAGCACGGCTAGCGGGGGACAGGGGTTTGGCTACACCTTC
TRBJ1-6	-	TRBV6-5	TRBD1	14	CASTLTGARSPLHF	TGTGCCAGCACCCTAACAGGGGCGAGGTCACCCCTCCACTTT
TRBJ2-4	-	TRBV14	-	18	CASSQGAPPGLTKNIQYF	TGTGCCAGCAGCCAAGGGGCACCGCCAGGCCTGACCAAAAACATTCAGTACTTC
TRBJ2-1	-	TRBV10-3	TRBD2	15	CAISELGLAGEGQFF	TGTGCCATCAGTGAGTTGGGGCTAGCGGGAGAAGGGCAGTTCTTC
TRBJ2-1	-	TRBV29-1	-	15	CSGTETGREWNEQFF	TGCAGCGGAACAGAAACTGGGCGGGAATGGAATGAGCAGTTCTTC
TRBJ2-7	-	TRBV10-1	-	12	CASSGDTYEQYF	TGCGCCAGCAGTGGGGACACCTACGAGCAGTACTTC